The sequence of this T cell receptor (beta chain) was determined in a study of beta chain features in type 1 diabetes. Overall study results and limits: PCR, the amplification step, might favor shorter templates, equally in patients and controls. Diminished insertions and augmented deletions at VDJ junctions characterized type 1 diabetes patients.

With regard to this clone: Antigen unknown.

Sequenced material consisted of expressed TCRB transcripts (all of the isolated RNA was reverse transcribed). The data were produced by immunoSEQ multiplex PCR, yet TCRdb's version contains in-frame clones alone and is incomplete. The sample shows a few hundred thousand clones, about 16% of them seen only once. CDR1 SEHNR and CDR2 FQNEAQ come from the germline V gene (reference sequence). The CDR3 totals 11 residues. Trimming left V 6 bases short and J 4 bases short, with 5 bases between. The chain joins TRBV7-9 to TRBJ2-3; the D is unclear. What was sequenced was naive CD4+ T cells from blood. This TCR was recovered from a woman aged 18-29 years in good health. The CDR3 nucleotides are TGTGCCAGCAGTTCTGCAGATACGCAGTATTTT. It codes for CASSSADTQYF. The full variable domain, in which reference TRBV7-9 and TRBJ2-3 provide the parts outside the CDR3, is DTGVSQNPRHKITKRGQNVTFRCDPISEHNRLYWYRQTLGQGPEFLTYFQNEAQLEKSRLLSDRFSAERPKGSFSTLEIQRTEQGDSAMYLCASSSADTQYFGPGTRLTVL.